These 18 T cell receptor beta chains originate from one sample sequenced in a study of blood T cell repertoires in COVID-19. Data came from immunoSEQ multiplex PCR; TCRdb stores just in-frame clones and leaves some out. The table lists roughly 260,000 clones, roughly 82% of them singletons. Sequenced input: peripheral blood. The source of these receptors is an elderly woman with active or convalescent COVID-19.

The CDR3 DNA is TGCGCCAGCAGCTTCTCGGGACAGGGTCTCACCGGGGAGCTGTTTTTT. This translates into CASSFSGQGLTGELFF. V is TRBV5-1 and J is TRBJ2-2; 9 positions agree with TRBD1. The CDR3 spans 16 residues. Trimming cost V 2 bases and J 4 bases; bases outside gene matches: 6. Germline lookup yields CDR1 SGHRS and CDR2 YFSETQ.

This clone was counted between two and nine times. V gene TRBV29-1 combines with J gene TRBJ1-4; D gene unclear. Germline-derived CDR1 and CDR2 are SQVTM and ANQGSEA. The CDR3 runs to 13 residues. The V gene lost 7 bases and the J gene lost 6 bases, with 15 bases spanning the gap. CDR3 sequence reads: CSAVDGRDEKLFF. In DNA form, the CDR3 reads TGCAGCGCCGTGGACGGGCGGGATGAAAAACTGTTTTTT.

CDR3 protein: CASSQDPHSTAGTYEQYF. DNA for the CDR3: TGCGCCAGCAGCCAAGATCCCCATAGTACAGCGGGGACCTACGAGCAGTACTTC. The rearrangement links TRBV4-1 to TRBJ2-7; TRBD2 matches at 7 bases. In germline, CDR1 is MGHRA, CDR2 YSYEKL. V gave up 0 bases and J gave up 2 bases; unmatched junction bases: 13. The CDR3 runs 18 residues.

The J gene is TRBJ2-7, the V gene TRBV7-2; weak D call: TRBD1 (5 bases). CDR1 and CDR2 from the germline V gene are SGHTA and FQGNSA. Trimming took 1 base from V and 5 from J, leaving 15 bases between them. This CDR3 has 15 residues. The CDR3 sequence: CASSLGGQPVHEQYF. CDR3 coding DNA: TGTGCCAGCAGCTTAGGGGGCCAGCCTGTCCACGAGCAGTACTTC.

This clone was found once. The chain links TRBV7-6 to TRBJ2-5, with 12 bases fitting TRBD1. The germline CDR1 and CDR2 sequences are SGHVS and FNYEAQ. The CDR3 runs to 16 residues. J gave up 4 bases and V 4 bases, and 7 bases lay outside the gene matches. The CDR3 DNA is TGTGCCAGCAGCTGGTATCCGGGACAGGGGGCAGAGACCCAGTACTTC. Protein sequence: CASSWYPGQGAETQYF.

This sequence joins TRBV23-1 and TRBJ2-5, with a weak D call TRBD2 (5 bases). TRBV23-1 is treated as an ORF (open reading frame) with a function not yet certain. The germline V and J ends were trimmed by 0 bases and 2 bases, with 19 bases remaining between them. This CDR3 region has 18 residues. The CDR3 reads CASSQSGPPTRLQETQYF. In nucleotides, the CDR3 is TGCGCCAGCAGTCAATCAGGTCCCCCTACAAGACTACAAGAGACCCAGTACTTC.

DNA for the CDR3: TGTGCCAGCAGCTTAGACGGGGTCCGGAACACTGAAGCTTTCTTT. Its translation: CASSLDGVRNTEAFF. This chain connects TRBV11-2 to TRBJ1-1; D not certain. The V gene's germline CDR1 is SGHAT and CDR2 FQNNGV. The CDR3 contains 15 residues. V was pared by 0 bases and J by 1 base, with 9 bases between. The full variable domain, in which reference TRBV11-2 and TRBJ1-1 provide the parts outside the CDR3, is EAGVAQSPRYKIIEKRQSVAFWCNPISGHATLYWYQQILGQGPKLLIQFQNNGVVDDSQLPKDRFSAERLKGVDSTLKIQPAKLEDSAVYLCASSLDGVRNTEAFFGQGTRLTVV.

The V gene is TRBV30, the J gene TRBJ1-1, with D unclear. The CDR3 spans 14 residues. The germline V gene encodes CDR1 GTSNPN and CDR2 SVGIG (reference sequence). V was clipped by 0 bases and J by 0 bases, with 8 bases between them. The CDR3 region is CAWSVDTMNTEAFF. Here the CDR3 DNA reads TGTGCCTGGAGTGTTGACACGATGAACACTGAAGCTTTCTTT.

V is TRBV2 and J is TRBJ1-2, with TRBD1 matching over 7 bases. The J segment lost 2 bases and the V segment lost 5 bases, leaving 5 bases of the junction unmatched. Germline V lookup: CDR1 SNHLY, CDR2 FYNNEI. The CDR3 loop spans 14 amino acids. For the CDR3, the DNA is TGTGCCAGCAGTTTGACAGGGTCCAACTATGGCTACACCTTC. Its translation is CASSLTGSNYGYTF.

The genes are TRBV6-1 and TRBJ2-6; 7 nucleotides agree with TRBD2. V lost 4 bases, J lost 0 bases, and 6 bases stayed unmatched. Germline CDR1 is MNHNS and CDR2 is SASEGT. The CDR3 is 17 amino acids. In nucleotides, the CDR3 is TGTGCCAGCAGTGTGCGGGGGATCTTCTCTGGGGCCAACGTCCTGACTTTC. Its translation: CASSVRGIFSGANVLTF.

The rearrangement uses TRBV15 and TRBJ2-1, with 8 bases lining up with TRBD1. The CDR3 length is 16 residues. V dropped 4 bases and J dropped 5; count of bases not matched to a gene: 10. Germline CDR1 LNHNV, CDR2 YYDKDF (reference sequence). The CDR3 nucleotides are TGTGCCACCAGCAATCGTTTGGACAGGGCCCACAATGAGCAGTTCTTC. Translating gives CATSNRLDRAHNEQFF.

This sequence joins TRBV5-4 and TRBJ2-2; maybe TRBD2 (6 bases). CDR1 SGHNT and CDR2 YYREEE come from the germline V gene (reference sequence). This CDR3 is 15 amino acids long. Trimming removed 4 bases from V and 5 bases from J, with 15 bases in between. Here the CDR3 reads CASSPSGSLTGELFF. The CDR3 bases are TGTGCCAGCAGCCCCAGCGGGTCATTAACCGGGGAGCTGTTTTTT.

The table lists this clone with many counts. The V gene is TRBV27, the J gene TRBJ1-5; 7 nucleotides line up with TRBD1. The CDR3 runs to 14 residues. The V gene's germline CDR1 is MNHEY and CDR2 SMNVEV (reference sequence). V gave up 3 bases and J gave up 3 bases; unmatched junction bases: 2. The CDR3 spells CASSFGTANQPQHF. CDR3 DNA: TGTGCCAGCAGTTTCGGGACAGCCAATCAGCCCCAGCATTTT.

CDR3 DNA sequence: TGTGCCAGCAGTTTGGGACAGATGAACACTGAAGCTTTCTTT. Translation gives CASSLGQMNTEAFF. The chain is built from TRBV27 and TRBJ1-1; 7 bases are a match to TRBD1. This CDR3 contains 14 residues. Losses at the gene ends were 3 bases for V and 0 bases for J; bases not matched to a gene: 1. Germline-derived CDR1 and CDR2 are MNHEY and SMNVEV (reference sequence).

This clone occurred a few times. The chain is built from TRBV19 and TRBJ1-4; 10 bases fit TRBD1. The CDR3 is 15 amino acids. Trimming cost V 5 bases and J 5 bases; bases outside gene matches: 5. Germline loops: CDR1 LNHDA, CDR2 SQIVND (reference sequence). The CDR3 spells CASSPRTGGNEKLFF. In DNA form, the CDR3 reads TGTGCCAGTAGTCCCCGGACAGGGGGAAATGAAAAACTGTTTTTT.

This clone was seen only once. The chain employs TRBV5-6 and TRBJ2-1, with D hard to call. Trimming removed 0 bases from V and 4 bases from J, with 14 bases in between. The CDR3 consists of 16 residues. Germline CDR1 reads SGHDT; CDR2 reads YYEEEE. In DNA form, the CDR3 reads TGTGCCAGCAGCTTGGATTTGGGCGAGATATACAATGAGCAGTTCTTC. Its protein is CASSLDLGEIYNEQFF.

The V gene is TRBV3-1 (or the pseudogene TRBV3-2), the J gene TRBJ1-2; D gene uncertain. V was pared by 3 bases and J by 5 bases, with 19 bases between. The CDR3 is 16 residues long. CDR1 is LGHDT and CDR2 is YNNKEL in the germline V gene (reference sequence). The chain's CDR3 is CASSHEAESLGYGYTF. The CDR3 DNA reads TGTGCCAGCAGCCACGAAGCTGAGTCCCTCGGGTATGGCTACACCTTC.

In this sample, this clone turned up a few times. V gene TRBV3-1 (or the pseudogene TRBV3-2) combines with J gene TRBJ1-5, with a weak D call TRBD1 (5 bases). CDR3 size: 16 residues. Trimming removed 4 bases at V and 0 bases at J, with 13 bases between. Germline-derived CDR1 and CDR2 are LGHDT and YNNKEL (reference sequence). CDR3 region: CASSLGTQGSNQPQHF. The DNA of the CDR3 is TGTGCCAGCAGCCTCGGAACCCAGGGTAGCAATCAGCCCCAGCATTTT.